This T cell receptor beta chain was observed in a study of cytomegalovirus exposure and HLA in healthy donors. With regard to this clone: The antigen is not known.

Study conclusions and caveats: CMV serostatus was the only immune exposure information that was available.

CDR1 is SGHRS and CDR2 is YFSETQ in the germline V gene. V shed 3 bases, J shed 1 base, and the junction held 0 bases outside the gene matches. The CDR3 length is 13 residues. 13 Jbeta primers and 60 Vbeta primers were used for the PCR. Libraries were prepared by immunoSEQ multiplex PCR; TCRdb keeps only in-frame clonotypes and omits some of them. The data contain approximately 160,000 clones, about four fifths of them singletons. Each donor was nominally healthy when sampled (though unrecorded immune exposures were likely). Sequencing was done on a sample of PBMCs. The chain joins TRBV5-1 to TRBJ2-7, with 8 bases lining up with TRBD1. The source of this sequence is a boy aged 2-9 years in good health and CMV-seronegative. CDR3 nucleotide sequence: TGCGCCAGCAGCTACAGGGGGTCCTACGAGCAGTACTTC. Translated, it gives CASSYRGSYEQYF.